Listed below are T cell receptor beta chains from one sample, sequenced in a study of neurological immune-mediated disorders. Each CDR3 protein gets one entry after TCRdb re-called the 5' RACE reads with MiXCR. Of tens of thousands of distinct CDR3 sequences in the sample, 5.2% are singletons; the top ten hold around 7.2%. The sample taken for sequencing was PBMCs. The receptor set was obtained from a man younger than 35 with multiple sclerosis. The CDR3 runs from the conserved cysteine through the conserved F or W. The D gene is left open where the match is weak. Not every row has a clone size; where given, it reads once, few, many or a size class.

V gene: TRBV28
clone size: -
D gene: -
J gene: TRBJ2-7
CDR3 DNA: TGTGCCAGCAGTCCAGCCGGGATGGCGGACTTCTACGAGCAGTACTTC
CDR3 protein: CASSPAGMADFYEQYF

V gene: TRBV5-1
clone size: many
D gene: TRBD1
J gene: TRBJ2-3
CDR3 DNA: TGCGCCAGCAGCTCGGGACAGAGCACAGATACGCAGTATTTT
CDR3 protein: CASSSGQSTDTQYF

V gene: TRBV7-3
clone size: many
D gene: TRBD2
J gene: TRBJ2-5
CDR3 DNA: TGTGCCAGCAGCTTAACTGGACTAGCGGGCAACCAAGAGACCCAGTACTTC
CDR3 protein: CASSLTGLAGNQETQYF

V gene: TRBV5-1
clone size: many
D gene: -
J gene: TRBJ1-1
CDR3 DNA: TGCGCCAGCAGCTTGAGTGCGTATCCGGGGCGCACTGAAGCTTTCTTT
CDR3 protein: CASSLSAYPGRTEAFF

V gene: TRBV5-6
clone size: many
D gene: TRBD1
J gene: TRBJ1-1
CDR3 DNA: TGTGCCAGCAGCTGGACAGGGGTGAACACTGAAGCTTTCTTT
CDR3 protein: CASSWTGVNTEAFF

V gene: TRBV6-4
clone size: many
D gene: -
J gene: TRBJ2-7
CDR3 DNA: TGTGCCAGCAGTCAGACTGCTCTACAGGTCCTCTACGAGCAGTACTTC
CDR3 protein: CASSQTALQVLYEQYF

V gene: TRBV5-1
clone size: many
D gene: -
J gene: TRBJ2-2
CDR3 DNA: TGCGCCAGCAGCTTGGAACCAGGGCGCACCGGGGAGCTGTTTTTT
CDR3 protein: CASSLEPGRTGELFF

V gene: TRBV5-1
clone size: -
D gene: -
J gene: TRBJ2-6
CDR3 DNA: TGCGCCAGCAGCTTGGAGGGCCCGGGGGCCAACGTCCTGACTTTC
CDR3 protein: CASSLEGPGANVLTF

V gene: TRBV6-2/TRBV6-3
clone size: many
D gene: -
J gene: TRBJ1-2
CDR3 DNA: TGTGCCAGCAGTTACGGCGGAGCTGGCTACACCTTC
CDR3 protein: CASSYGGAGYTF

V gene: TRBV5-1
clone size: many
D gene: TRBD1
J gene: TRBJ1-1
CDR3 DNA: TGCGCCAGCAGCAAGGGACAGTACACTGAAGCTTTCTTT
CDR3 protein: CASSKGQYTEAFF

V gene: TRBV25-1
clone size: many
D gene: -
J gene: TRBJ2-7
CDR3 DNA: TGTGCCAGCAGTAATACAGGGAACGAGCAGTACTTC
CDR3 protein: CASSNTGNEQYF